Following are 19 T cell receptor beta chains from one sample sequenced in a study of T cell responses to AZD1222 COVID-19 vaccine. Sequencing used immunoSEQ multiplex PCR; TCRdb keeps in-frame clones, though not all of them. The table has 95,000 to 150,000 clones, approximately 90% seen once; the top ten hold 4% to 6%. The specimen was peripheral blood, collected on day 0 of AZD1222 vaccination. The origin of the receptors is an adult in good health.

The J gene is TRBJ2-1, the V gene TRBV5-6; 11 bases agree with TRBD2. Germline CDR1 and CDR2: SGHDT and YYEEEE. Germline trimming cut 6 bases from V and 3 bases from J; bases unmatched to any gene: 2. CDR3 length equals 14 residues. The CDR3 spells CASTGTSGYNEQFF. DNA for the CDR3: TGTGCCAGCACCGGGACTAGCGGCTACAATGAGCAGTTCTTC. The entire variable domain, with the rest obtained from reference TRBV5-6 and TRBJ2-1, is as follows: DAGVTQSPTHLIKTRGQQVTLRCSPKSGHDTVSWYQQALGQGPQFIFQYYEEEERQRGNFPDRFSGHQFPNYSSELNVNALLLGDSALYLCASTGTSGYNEQFFGPGTRLTVL.

V usage is TRBV29-1 and J usage is TRBJ2-5; weak D call: TRBD2 (6 bases). V was trimmed by 3 bases and J by 1 base, leaving 9 bases between them. CDR3 length: 13 amino acids. Germline-derived CDR1 and CDR2 are SQVTM and ANQGSEA. The CDR3: CSVEGGTQETQYF. The CDR3 DNA follows: TGCAGCGTTGAGGGCGGGACCCAAGAGACCCAGTACTTC. The full variable domain, its missing parts supplied by reference TRBV29-1 and TRBJ2-5, is SAVISQKPSRDICQRGTSLTIQCQVDSQVTMMFWYRQQPGQSLTLIATANQGSEATYESGFVIDKFPISRPNLTFSTLTVSNMSPEDSSIYLCSVEGGTQETQYFGPGTRLLVL.

The chain is built from TRBV5-6 and TRBJ1-5; no firm D call. Looked up from germline, CDR1 is SGHDT and CDR2 is YYEEEE. CDR3 length equals 15 residues. Trimming shortened V by 0 bases and J by 0 bases, and 7 bases separated the two germline ends. CDR3 DNA sequence: TGTGCCAGCAGCTTGGGGAGATATAGCAATCAGCCCCAGCATTTT. Its translation is CASSLGRYSNQPQHF.

This rearrangement joins TRBV7-3 to TRBJ2-3, with 7 nucleotides matching TRBD1. CDR3 length: 15 amino acids. Germline CDR1 SGHTA, CDR2 FQGTGA. With V trimmed by 0 bases and J by 1 base, 1 base remained unmatched. The CDR3 sequence is CASSLTGTGTDTQYF. CDR3 in DNA: TGTGCCAGCAGCTTAACAGGGACAGGCACAGATACGCAGTATTTT.

The chain carries TRBV6-5 and TRBJ2-7; maybe TRBD1 (6 bases). V lost 0 bases and J lost 6, with 15 bases in between. The germline gives CDR1 MNHEY, CDR2 SVGAGI. The CDR3 runs to 15 residues. CDR3 DNA: TGTGCCAGCAGTTACTCGATGCAGGAAGGGGGCGAGCAGTACTTC. Translated: CASSYSMQEGGEQYF.

The chain recombines TRBV7-8 with TRBJ2-2, with 7 nucleotides matching TRBD1. The CDR3 runs 15 residues. Germline V gene sequence: CDR1 SGHVS, CDR2 FQNEAQ. With V trimmed by 3 bases and J by 0 bases, 1 base remained unmatched. The CDR3 sequence: CASSFGTANTGELFF. The CDR3 DNA reads as TGTGCCAGCAGCTTTGGGACAGCGAACACCGGGGAGCTGTTTTTT.

The rearrangement joins TRBV6-2 or TRBV6-3 to TRBJ2-1; 9 bases are shared with TRBD2. The CDR3 totals 13 residues. After removal of 7 bases from V and 9 bases from J, the junction contained 7 bases not matched to a gene. The germline V gene has CDR1 MNHEY and CDR2 SVGEGT. In DNA form, the CDR3 reads TGTGCCAGCACCCCTTATAGCGGGGGTGAGCAGTTCTTC. Translation gives CASTPYSGGEQFF.

V is TRBV7-9 and J is TRBJ2-5; 11 positions match TRBD1. V trimming: 5 bases; J trimming: 0 bases; junction bases outside the gene matches: 5. This CDR3 region has 16 residues. CDR1 SEHNR and CDR2 FQNEAQ come from the germline V gene (reference sequence). The CDR3 nucleotides read TGTGCCAGCAGCACCCGGGACAGGGGGTACCAAGAGACCCAGTACTTC. It specifies CASSTRDRGYQETQYF.

This clone was picked up a small number of times. The chain carries TRBV12-3 or TRBV12-4 and TRBJ1-2; 7 nucleotides agree with TRBD1. The CDR3 has 13 amino acids. J was trimmed by 2 bases and V by 5 bases; bases with no gene match: 2. The CDR3 protein is CASSTGQNYGYTF. CDR3 DNA sequence: TGTGCCAGCAGTACGGGACAGAACTATGGCTACACCTTC.

Concerning this clone itself: A read error may produce the germline difference seen at one junction end. The chain employs TRBV11-3 and TRBJ1-3; D gene ambiguous. The germline CDR1 and CDR2 sequences are SGHNT and YENEEA. CDR3 length: 14 residues. In DNA form, the CDR3 reads TGTGCCGGCAGCCCGGACCCTAATGGAAACACCATATATTTT. It is translated as CAGSPDPNGNTIYF.

This clone showed up just once. This sequence joins TRBV28 and TRBJ1-1; perhaps TRBD1 as D (6 bases). The CDR3 is made up of 15 amino acids. V shed 3 bases and J shed 4 bases, with 15 bases lying between them. From germline, CDR1 is MDHEN and CDR2 SYDVKM. This chain's CDR3 is CASSFFVGGVTEAFF. The CDR3 DNA reads as TGTGCCAGCAGTTTTTTTGTAGGGGGGGTCACTGAAGCTTTCTTT.

The chain is built from TRBV7-2 and TRBJ1-5; D not resolved. Germline CDR1 reads SGHTA; CDR2 reads FQGNSA. The V gene lost 1 base and the J gene lost 3 bases, with 19 bases spanning the gap. This CDR3 comprises 18 residues. CDR3 coding DNA: TGTGCCAGCAGCTTAGACGGCGCTGGCAGTAGTCCCAATCAGCCCCAGCATTTT. It is translated as CASSLDGAGSSPNQPQHF.

This chain joins TRBV4-3 and TRBJ2-1; perhaps TRBD1 as D (6 bases). Germline V CDR1 and CDR2: LGHNA, YSLEER. The V gene lost 1 base and the J gene lost 3 bases, with 13 bases spanning the gap. The CDR3 contains 16 residues. In DNA, the CDR3 is TGCGCCAGCAGCCAAGTTTACAGGGCCGACTACAATGAGCAGTTCTTC. It codes for CASSQVYRADYNEQFF.

The rearrangement joins TRBV27 to TRBJ2-2; the D gene is possibly TRBD1 (5 bases). The CDR3 runs 16 residues. CDR1 and CDR2 (germline): MNHEY, SMNVEV (reference sequence). V lost 4 bases to trimming and J lost 1 base, with 13 bases between them. CDR3 in amino acids: CASSSRAGMNTGELFF. The DNA of the CDR3 is TGTGCCAGCAGTTCAAGGGCAGGGATGAACACCGGGGAGCTGTTTTTT.

This chain joins TRBV19 and TRBJ1-1; D remains unclear. The CDR3 has 12 residues. CDR1 is LNHDA, CDR2 SQIVND, per germline (reference sequence). The V end lost 5 bases, the J end lost 5 bases, and 9 bases lay between the germline ends. CDR3 loop: CASSYGGTEAFF. In DNA form, the CDR3 reads TGTGCCAGTAGTTATGGTGGGACTGAAGCTTTCTTT.

This chain uses TRBV19 with TRBJ2-7; D is perhaps TRBD2 (5 bases). The ends were cut back, 5 bases at V and 3 bases at J, with 17 bases in the middle. This CDR3 comprises 15 residues. CDR1 is LNHDA, CDR2 SQIVND, per germline (reference sequence). The CDR3 nucleotides are TGTGCCAGTAGTTCCCTCCGGGATCAGATCTACGAGCAGTACTTC. This codes for CASSSLRDQIYEQYF.

This clone was counted a single time. The chain couples TRBV6-5 to TRBJ1-6; no definite D call. Trimming took off 0 bases at V and 9 bases at J, with 3 bases between the two ends. The CDR3 contains 12 residues. Germline V gene lookup returns CDR1 MNHEY and CDR2 SVGAGI. In DNA, the CDR3 is TGTGCCAGCAGTTACTCGAGTTCACCCCTCCACTTT. Protein: CASSYSSSPLHF.

The genes are TRBV19 and TRBJ1-2, with no clear D. This CDR3 has 12 residues. Germline V lookup: CDR1 LNHDA, CDR2 SQIVND (reference sequence). Trimming took 7 bases from V and 7 from J, leaving 13 bases between them. The CDR3 protein is CASTVGGTGYTF. CDR3 bases: TGTGCCAGTACCGTTGGCGGTACTGGCTACACCTTC.

V gene TRBV6-5 combines with J gene TRBJ2-1; possibly TRBD1 for D (6 bases). Trimming stripped 7 bases from V and 6 bases from J, with 19 bases between. Germline V gene data show CDR1 as MNHEY and CDR2 as SVGAGI. This CDR3 is 15 amino acids long. The CDR3 is CASTTRQGSPNEQFF. The CDR3, as DNA: TGTGCCAGCACCACCCGGCAGGGGAGCCCCAATGAGCAGTTCTTC.